The present TCR beta chain was sequenced within a study of technical replicates of blood from a handful of donors. Germline-derived CDR1 and CDR2 are SGHTA and FQGTGA. V was clipped by 5 bases and J by 6 bases, with 18 bases between them. There are 15 residues in the CDR3. Data came from immunoSEQ multiplex PCR; TCRdb stores just in-frame clones and leaves some out. The table records roughly 67,000 clones, roughly 98% of them present only once. The specimen was T cells isolated from PBMCs. The clonotype originates from a human donor in good health. The chain uses TRBV7-3 and TRBJ2-3; a weak D match, TRBD2 (7 bases). CDR3 region: CASSPRPQGGDTQYF. The CDR3 region has the DNA TGTGCCAGCAGCCCCAGGCCACAGGGAGGGGATACGCAGTATTTT.